What follows are 27 T cell receptor beta chains derived from one specimen sequenced in a study of shared clonotypes between healthy human individuals. Using immunoSEQ multiplex PCR, the repertoire was profiled, and TCRdb retains in-frame clones only, with some absent. The table lists about 600,000 clones, 95% to 98% of them singletons. It was CD45RO-negative cells, positively selected for CCR7, that made up naive CD8 cells, with terminally differentiated effector memory CD45RA+ cells excluded. Material: naive CD8+ T cells sorted from blood. The receptors were gathered from a man aged 30 to 39 in good health.

The CDR3 protein is CASSIKGIANYGYTF. The CDR3 nucleotides read TGTGCCAGTAGTATAAAGGGGATCGCTAACTATGGCTACACCTTC. J is TRBJ1-2 and V is TRBV19, with a weak D call TRBD1 (5 bases). V lost 2 bases and J lost 0, with 10 bases in between. Germline V gene sequence: CDR1 LNHDA, CDR2 SQIVND (reference sequence). CDR3 size: 15 residues.

This chain's CDR3 is CASSQDLGVPSYNEQFF. CDR3 nucleotide sequence: TGCGCCAGCAGCCAAGACCTCGGGGTTCCATCCTACAATGAGCAGTTCTTC. This rearrangement joins TRBV4-1 to TRBJ2-1; D perhaps matches TRBD2 (5 bases). This CDR3 is built from 17 residues. The germline V and J ends were trimmed by 0 bases and 1 base, with 13 bases remaining between them. Germline values: CDR1 MGHRA, CDR2 YSYEKL.

The chain has TRBV28 and TRBJ2-1, with D possibly matching TRBD2 (5 bases). Per the germline V gene, CDR1 is MDHEN and CDR2 is SYDVKM. This CDR3 is built from 15 residues. Trimming pared 5 bases from V and 8 bases from J, leaving 19 bases between. The CDR3 sequence: CASSPRVGSLDEQFF. The CDR3 DNA reads TGTGCCAGCAGTCCGAGAGTAGGGAGCTTAGATGAGCAGTTCTTC.

V is TRBV6-5 and J is TRBJ2-2; TRBD2 agrees at 8 bases. After removal of 3 bases from V and 4 bases from J, the junction contained 7 bases not matched to a gene. The V gene's germline CDR1 is MNHEY and CDR2 SVGAGI. The CDR3 runs 16 residues. This CDR3 reads CASSYSAGGPTGELFF. The CDR3 nucleotides read TGTGCCAGCAGTTATTCGGCGGGAGGCCCCACCGGGGAGCTGTTTTTT.

This chain connects TRBV7-2 to TRBJ2-1, with 12 bases aligning to TRBD2. There are 17 residues in the CDR3. V lost 5 bases, J lost 6 bases, and 11 bases stayed unmatched. Germline loops: CDR1 SGHTA, CDR2 FQGNSA. CDR3 residues: CASSTGLAGLPGNEQFF. As DNA, the CDR3 is TGTGCCAGCAGCACGGGACTAGCGGGCCTTCCTGGCAATGAGCAGTTCTTC. Based on the CDR3 plus reference TRBV7-2 and TRBJ2-1, the full variable domain is GAGVSQSPSNKVTEKGKDVELRCDPISGHTALYWYRQSLGQGLEFLIYFQGNSAPDKSGLPSDRFSAERTGGSVSTLTIQRTQQEDSAVYLCASSTGLAGLPGNEQFFGPGTRLTVL.

This chain uses TRBV11-3 with TRBJ2-7; 8 nucleotides line up with TRBD2. Germline CDR1 and CDR2: SGHNT and YENEEA. The CDR3 runs 15 residues. J gave up 4 bases and V 5 bases, and 10 bases lay outside the gene matches. CDR3 amino acids: CASSPGGASGYEQYF. Written as DNA, the CDR3 is TGTGCCAGCAGCCCGGGGGGGGCTAGCGGGTACGAGCAGTACTTC.

CDR3 nucleotide sequence: TGTGCCAGCAGCTCCTACGGGACAGGGGGCGGTTGGGAGCAGTTCTTC. It translates to CASSSYGTGGGWEQFF. The J gene is TRBJ2-1, the V gene TRBV28, with 12 bases matching TRBD1. Germline V gene lookup returns CDR1 MDHEN and CDR2 SYDVKM. V lost 6 bases to trimming and J lost 10 bases; unmatched junction nucleotides: 13. The CDR3 is made up of 16 amino acids.

The chain uses TRBV5-1 and TRBJ1-4; D might be TRBD1 (5 bases). V was cut by 2 bases and J by 2 bases, with 16 bases left in between. The CDR3 loop spans 17 amino acids. Germline lookup yields CDR1 SGHRS and CDR2 YFSETQ. The CDR3 protein is CASSFGWGEATNEKLFF. The CDR3 nucleotides are TGCGCCAGCAGCTTTGGATGGGGGGAGGCGACTAATGAAAAACTGTTTTTT.

This chain joins TRBV14 and TRBJ2-1; TRBD2 agrees at 8 bases. V was clipped by 0 bases and J by 6 bases; unmatched bases: 4. The CDR3 length is 15 residues. Per the germline V gene, CDR1 is SGHDN and CDR2 is FVKESK. The CDR3 reads CASSQDAGGFNEQFF. CDR3 sequence (DNA): TGTGCCAGCAGCCAAGATGCGGGAGGCTTCAATGAGCAGTTCTTC.

Points on this clone: In the same sample, other DNA sequences code for this CDR3. The CDR3 region is CASSLAAANYGYTF. The CDR3 region has the DNA TGTGCCAGCAGTCTAGCAGCTGCTAACTATGGCTACACCTTC. V gene TRBV7-9 combines with J gene TRBJ1-2; D gene uncertain. The CDR3 length is 14 residues. The V end lost 6 bases, the J end lost 0 bases, and 11 bases lay between the germline ends. Germline assignment: CDR1 SEHNR and CDR2 FQNEAQ (reference sequence).

The V call is TRBV5-1, the J call TRBJ2-2; weak D call: TRBD1 (5 bases). The CDR3 covers 12 residues. The V and J ends lost 1 base and 8 bases respectively, with 6 bases between them. Germline CDR1 is SGHRS and CDR2 is YFSETQ. Here the CDR3 reads CASSLQGGELFF. The CDR3 DNA reads as TGCGCCAGCAGCTTGCAGGGAGGGGAGCTGTTTTTT.

V usage is TRBV30 and J usage is TRBJ2-3, with D possibly called TRBD1 or TRBD2 (7 bases each). Deletions cut 4 bases from V and 3 bases from J, with 17 bases between. The length of the CDR3 is 15 residues. Germline assignment: CDR1 GTSNPN and CDR2 SVGIG (reference sequence). CDR3 DNA: TGTGCCTGGAATGGGGAGGGGGCTATTACAGATACGCAGTATTTT. It encodes CAWNGEGAITDTQYF.

This clone was seen a single time. V and J are TRBV29-1 and TRBJ2-3; 11 bases are a match to TRBD1. Trimming at V came to 4 bases and at J to 2 bases, leaving 8 bases not matched to a gene. The length of the CDR3 is 16 residues. The germline V gene encodes CDR1 SQVTM and CDR2 ANQGSEA. The CDR3 spells CSVAGDRGVLTDTQYF. CDR3 DNA sequence: TGCAGCGTTGCTGGGGACAGGGGGGTTCTCACAGATACGCAGTATTTT.

The chain links TRBV7-2 to TRBJ2-7; D is possibly TRBD2 (6 bases). V was clipped by 3 bases and J by 4 bases, with 13 bases between them. Per the germline V gene, CDR1 is SGHTA and CDR2 is FQGNSA. This CDR3 region has 14 residues. In DNA, the CDR3 is TGTGCCAGCAGCTTTTTCGGGAGTGATTACGAGCAGTACTTC. It codes for CASSFFGSDYEQYF.

The chain combines TRBV7-2 with TRBJ2-1; 12 nucleotides agree with TRBD2. Trimming removed 1 base from V and 4 bases from J; junction bases left unmatched: 5. The CDR3 extends over 17 amino acids. Looked up from germline, CDR1 is SGHTA and CDR2 is FQGNSA. In DNA form, the CDR3 reads TGTGCCAGCAGCTTAGATTCTAGCGGGAGGGCTTACAATGAGCAGTTCTTC. Encoded protein: CASSLDSSGRAYNEQFF.

The V call is TRBV5-5, the J call TRBJ1-1; 7 nucleotides match TRBD1. The length of the CDR3 is 14 residues. The germline gives CDR1 SGHKS, CDR2 YYEKEE (reference sequence). Unmatched junction bases numbered 5, after V lost 0 bases and J lost 6 bases. In DNA form, the CDR3 reads TGTGCCAGCAGCTTGGCCAGGGGGGAAGCTGAAGCTTTCTTT. This codes for CASSLARGEAEAFF.

CDR3 nucleotides: TGTGCCAGCAAAAGCGGGCCCCAAGAGACCCAGTACTTC. This codes for CASKSGPQETQYF. The chain links TRBV6-6 to TRBJ2-5; maybe TRBD2 (6 bases). The V gene's germline CDR1 is MNHNY and CDR2 SVGAGI (reference sequence). The CDR3 has 13 amino acids. V lost 7 bases and J lost 1, with 10 bases in between.

Regarding this clone: Other DNA sequences in the same sample also yield this CDR3. In DNA, the CDR3 is TGTGCCAGCAGTTTTGACAGGGCCAGCTATGGCTACACCTTC. It specifies CASSFDRASYGYTF. The rearrangement uses TRBV28 and TRBJ1-2; 7 bases align to TRBD1. The trim removed 3 bases at V and 4 bases at J, leaving 5 bases unmatched. This CDR3 spans 14 amino acids. The V gene's germline CDR1 is MDHEN and CDR2 SYDVKM.

The chain combines TRBV5-6 with TRBJ2-2, with 12 bases that match TRBD2. CDR3 length: 19 amino acids. V was clipped by 3 bases and J by 0 bases; unmatched bases: 9. The germline V gene encodes CDR1 SGHDT and CDR2 YYEEEE. CDR3 protein: CASSSGLAGKEANTGELFF. CDR3 DNA sequence: TGTGCCAGCAGCTCTGGACTAGCGGGAAAAGAGGCGAACACCGGGGAGCTGTTTTTT. The whole variable domain, filled in from reference TRBV5-6 and TRBJ2-2, reads DAGVTQSPTHLIKTRGQQVTLRCSPKSGHDTVSWYQQALGQGPQFIFQYYEEEERQRGNFPDRFSGHQFPNYSSELNVNALLLGDSALYLCASSSGLAGKEANTGELFFGEGSRLTVL.

V is TRBV7-9 and J is TRBJ2-7; D call uncertain. This CDR3 has 12 amino acids. Germline CDR1 and CDR2: SEHNR and FQNEAQ (reference sequence). V was clipped by 5 bases and J by 2 bases, with 7 bases between them. The CDR3 region is CASSKDAYEQYF. CDR3 sequence (DNA): TGTGCCAGCAGCAAGGATGCCTACGAGCAGTACTTC. Using reference TRBV7-9 and TRBJ2-7 for the parts outside the CDR3, the full variable domain is DTGVSQNPRHKITKRGQNVTFRCDPISEHNRLYWYRQTLGQGPEFLTYFQNEAQLEKSRLLSDRFSAERPKGSFSTLEIQRTEQGDSAMYLCASSKDAYEQYFGPGTRLTVT.

As DNA, the CDR3 is TGTGCCAGCAGCGGGGGACTTCCCCCCGCCAATGAGCAGTTCTTC. This encodes CASSGGLPPANEQFF. The rearrangement links TRBV7-8 to TRBJ2-1; tentative D call: TRBD2 (6 bases). This CDR3 spans 15 amino acids. From germline, CDR1 is SGHVS and CDR2 FQNEAQ. V was shortened by 5 bases and J by 6 bases, with 17 bases between the two germline ends.

This clone was seen just once. The chain links TRBV10-3 to TRBJ2-7; 7 bases fit TRBD2. V was pared by 0 bases and J by 3 bases, with 5 bases of the junction left unmatched. The CDR3 spans 15 residues. The V gene's germline CDR1 is ENHRY and CDR2 SYGVKD. CDR3 in DNA: TGTGCCATCAGTGAGTCCGGGGAGCGGGACTACGAGCAGTACTTC. This encodes CAISESGERDYEQYF.

This chain uses TRBV6-6 with TRBJ2-7, with D perhaps TRBD2 (5 bases). Germline CDR1 is MNHNY and CDR2 is SVGAGI (reference sequence). The CDR3 extends over 16 amino acids. Deletions cut 6 bases from V and 0 bases from J, with 18 bases between. CDR3 nucleotide sequence: TGTGCCAGCAGATCTAACTTACTAGACACCTCCTACGAGCAGTACTTC. Translating gives CASRSNLLDTSYEQYF.

The chain joins TRBV27 to TRBJ1-4, with D uncertain. V was shortened by 7 bases and J by 4 bases, with 13 bases between the two germline ends. Germline V gives CDR1 MNHEY, CDR2 SMNVEV (reference sequence). The CDR3 is made up of 14 amino acids. In DNA, the CDR3 is TGTGCCAGCACCTCTCTACCGGGTAATGAAAAACTGTTTTTT. This gives the protein CASTSLPGNEKLFF.

The CDR3 coding sequence is TGTGCCAGCAGCTTATACCTCCCGGGACTAGCGGAGAATGAGCAGTTCTTC. It codes for CASSLYLPGLAENEQFF. The chain employs TRBV7-6 and TRBJ2-1; TRBD2 matches 11 bases. Germline V gives CDR1 SGHVS, CDR2 FNYEAQ. CDR3 length equals 17 residues. With V trimmed by 2 bases and J by 7 bases, 10 bases remained unmatched.

This clone was found once. This chain uses TRBV7-6 with TRBJ2-1, with D hard to call. Looked up from germline, CDR1 is SGHVS and CDR2 is FNYEAQ. The V and J ends lost 5 bases and 4 bases respectively, with 15 bases between them. This CDR3 spans 15 amino acids. The CDR3 loop reads CASSPRSMGYNEQFF. CDR3 DNA: TGTGCCAGCAGCCCTCGGAGCATGGGGTACAATGAGCAGTTCTTC.

This clone occurred once. The rearrangement links TRBV7-2 to TRBJ2-7; 8 positions agree with TRBD2. Germline V gives CDR1 SGHTA, CDR2 FQGNSA. J gave up 3 bases and V 4 bases, and 11 bases lay outside the gene matches. The CDR3 loop spans 16 amino acids. CDR3 DNA: TGTGCCAGCAGCTCGTTTGGAGCGGGAGACTTCTACGAGCAGTACTTC. It codes for CASSSFGAGDFYEQYF.